The subject of this entry is one T cell receptor (beta chain). This receptor's antigen is unknown. Base qualities are not provided; no much larger clone lies one nucleotide away. This specimen includes other DNA sequences encoding the same CDR3. This entry comes from a study of cytomegalovirus exposure and HLA in healthy donors (dated by TCRdb to the late 2010s). Background on the whole study: An earlier analysis of some 500 of the donors reported about 250 Gb of sequence data and 117 million unique TCR beta sequences from roughly 200 million T cells. Every discovery cohort repertoire had been produced on one sequencing platform. Approximately 310 gigabases of sequencing data and around 87 million unique TCR sequences were included in an early release covering around 650 HLA-typed donors. The number of donors typed differed by locus, with 629-630 for A, B, C, DRB1 and DQB1, over 500 for DQA1, 606 for DPA1, and 400 to 490 for DPB1. Of the roughly 390 genotyped donors, approximately 80% fell in the genetic ancestry cluster associated with self-reported Caucasian donors. An earlier analysis of several hundred of the donors applied high-throughput TCR beta sequencing to assess whether each TCR beta V gene segment acted as functional or pseudogenic. A later genetic analysis took genome-wide SNP genotypes for about 65% of the roughly 670 donors and used that subset as a discovery cohort. A later analysis re-examined previously published TCR beta repertoires from more than 550 donors and added high-resolution HLA genotyping to investigate patterns of TCR occurrence. Class I and class II HLA loci were covered by the typing at four-digit resolution. In addition to the first cohort of 650 to 800 subjects, a separate validation cohort of approximately 130 different subjects was used. The study was designed to test whether signatures of past pathogen exposure could be identified by cataloging public T cell receptors. On average, roughly 200,000 unique TCR beta nucleotide sequences were sequenced per donor among several hundred genotyped donors of the cohort, with roughly 18% of those sequences being non-productive. The study used immunosequencing to profile the T cell repertoires of hundreds of subjects and linked those repertoires to cytomegalovirus serostatus. Rather than drawing on any new phenotypic data, the later analysis identified candidate immune exposures from TCR beta sequences and the way those sequences occurred across donors. High-throughput TCR immunosequencing, statistical association of individual TCRs with disease status, and machine learning were combined to predict cytomegalovirus infection status. Alongside the repertoire data, information on donor age, sex, ethnicity and CMV serostatus was compiled. About 5 DR-DQ haplotypes were handled as single units for association and clustering, since linkage in the cohort was strong. Overall study results and their limits: In vitro tests confirmed that three of the cytomegalovirus-associated TCR beta chains recognize cytomegalovirus antigens. A cluster of highly shared sequence variants was judged likely to be a technical artifact of the sequencing pipeline. A later analysis associated 16,951 TCR beta sequences with specific HLA alleles at a false discovery rate of 0.05. The classifier was reported to diagnose cytomegalovirus status with high specificity and sensitivity in both the original cohort and the validation cohort. In a later analysis, most CMV-associated TCR beta chains were found to appear HLA-restricted, with HLA associations seemingly driven largely by CMV exposure. The study listed over 150 TCR beta chains as associated with cytomegalovirus. In a later genetic analysis, fewer N-insertions in productive TCRs were reported among donors in an Asian-associated ancestry cluster than the roughly 700-donor mean. A further reported finding was that TCR beta sequences accurately predicted the HLA-A and HLA-B alleles for most subjects in the first cohort. Some IMGT-functional V segments, including TRBV6-2 and TRBV6-3, could not be told apart with the 87-base-pair reads, so those segments were excluded. It was suggested by the authors that the approach could potentially be generalized to other disease states and immunological phenotypes. Roughly uniform sequencing depth across donors was assumed in presence/absence analyses, although this assumption may not hold. According to a later analysis, parvovirus B19, influenza, CMV and Epstein-Barr virus appeared linked to several top co-occurrence clusters. Only TCR beta chains were sequenced in this cohort, and the absence of alpha or paired-chain data limited detectable features. V-gene and J-gene trimming of TCR beta chains was associated with a missense DCLRE1C variant in a later genetic analysis, and the association was replicated in an independent cohort. Assigning TCR associations to individual alleles was difficult when HLA alleles, especially DR and DQ, strongly co-occurred. Linkage disequilibrium might explain the correlated functional status among segregating V segments, but an unknown experimental factor could not be excluded. Across donors, most TCR sequences were observed very rarely, whereas some public TCRs were present in many individuals. According to a later analysis, TCR association rates differed among HLA loci, with DRB1 alleles showing the most associated TCRs and HLA-C alleles showing the fewest. In a later analysis, HLA-associated TCR beta chains were found to be more clonally expanded and to have lower generation probabilities than equally common non-associated chains. In an earlier analysis of some 540 of the donors, most TCR beta V segments appeared in productive rearrangements about 90% or about 30% of the time, broadly matching IMGT annotations. The earlier analysis of about 600 of the donors excluded some 15 rarely observed V segments, including chromosome 9 orphons, because counts were too low. CMV serostatus was the only immune exposure information available for the cohort. Because HLA typing was unavailable for some donors at each locus, only the typed subset was used in association tests.

V is reduced by 6 bases and J by 3 bases, leaving a spacing of 14 bases between them. The CDR3 holds 15 amino acids from the cysteine to the phenylalanine. The kept DNA is CDR3 alone, 45 bases in frame from the first base. Sequences MDHEN (CDR1) and SYDVKM (CDR2) are obtained from the germline V gene. The cohort consisted of 650 to 850 healthy bone marrow donors. At the time of sampling, all cohort members were nominally healthy, though unrecorded immune exposures were likely present. The donor was CMV seropositive and was included in the group of 250 to 300 seropositive cohort members. Each donor provided a peripheral blood sample, and peripheral blood mononuclear cells were used for TCR beta sequencing. Genomic DNA was extracted from the blood cell samples with the Qiagen DNeasy Blood Extraction Kit. The library was made by the immunoSEQ multiplex PCR assay. For the multiplex PCR, a mixture combining 60 forward primers for TCR Vbeta segments and 13 reverse primers for TCR Jbeta segments was used. A multiplex PCR assay on genomic DNA amplified the CDR3 region of rearranged TCR beta genes. The Illumina HiSeq System was used to sequence the amplified TCR beta libraries as 87-base-pair reads. In the authors' own workflow: Across the 640 or so repertoires, a later analysis counted about 81 million unique TCR beta chains, around 10 million of which were shared by at least two donors. A nearest-neighbor algorithm error-corrected the raw reads and collapsed the reads into unique sequences, merging closely related sequences to remove PCR and sequencing errors. CDR3 sequences were aligned to IMGT reference sequences to assign V, D and J gene segments. Each retained sequence needed at least a six-nucleotide match to both a V gene segment and a J gene segment. Rearrangements were called productive when the CDR3 lacked stop codons and stayed in frame with V and J; all others were non-productive. Following IMGT convention, CDR3 was defined as the stretch from the second conserved V-encoded cysteine up to the conserved J-encoded phenylalanine. The earlier analysis of about 530 of the donors excluded any sequence lacking an unambiguous match to a single V gene segment. In an earlier analysis of several hundred of the donors, V segments were called functional above 56.7% productive rearrangements and were called segregating when the between-donor standard deviation exceeded 5%. A statistical classification framework was built to diagnose cytomegalovirus status from the catalog of TCR beta chain sequences. V and J gene assignment, in a later analysis, came from comparing TCR nucleotide sequences with IMGT/GENE-DB human TR gene sequences. Using the TCRdist pipeline, a later analysis assigned CDR3 sequences along with most-parsimonious VDJ recombination scenarios. A later analysis defined each TCR beta chain by its CDR3 amino acid sequence plus V-gene family, and excluded reads lacking a unique V-gene family. In a later analysis, 450 to 600 highly shared, low-generation-probability nucleotide sequences were removed to address suspected cross-contamination and a sequencing artifact. A later analysis calculated a clonal expansion index for each public chain from normalized within-repertoire ranks of inferred template counts. In a later analysis, generation probabilities were computed using a VDJ recombination model fitted to out-of-frame rearrangements, and the results were checked against IGoR. A later analysis scored TCR-TCR, TCR-HLA and TCR-CMV co-occurrence with hypergeometric tests, applying a repertoire-size bias correction to TCR pairs. False discovery rates were estimated in a later analysis by permuting HLA or CMV assignments 20 times. A later analysis grouped co-occurring TCRs with DBSCAN, adding TCRdist sequence similarity when clustering within HLA-allele-positive subsets. For co-occurrence clustering, repertoires with fewer than 30,000 or more than 120,000 public chains were excluded, along with five or six repertoires with anomalous nucleotide sharing. Sourced from immuneACCESS, this table was stored by TCRdb with only in-frame sequences that have V and J called. A share of the clones is absent; for the studies checked, an unresolved V gene accounts for under half, and the remainder has no known explanation. V, J and clone size were drawn from that table, and D and trimming were deduced from the DNA. In this sample the table shows roughly 100,000 clones, more than 75% of which occur a single time. The ten most abundant clones make up 5% to 7% of the sample.

Sequencing was done on a sample of PBMCs. The chain employs TRBV28 and TRBJ1-4; no D segment can be confidently identified. The clonotype comes from a woman between 50 and 59 years old in good health and CMV-seropositive. The CDR3 here reads CASSWQASSNEKLFF. The nucleotide sequence is TGTGCCAGCAGCTGGCAGGCTTCCTCTAATGAAAAACTGTTTTTT. Outside the CDR3, residues come from the reference TRBV28 and TRBJ1-4 proteins, so the full variable domain is: DVKVTQSSRYLVKRTGEKVFLECVQDMDHENMFWYRQDPGLGLRLIYFSYDVKMKEKGDIPEGYSVSREKKERFSLILESASTNQTSMYLCASSWQASSNEKLFFGSGTQLSVL.